The 21 T cell receptor beta chains presented below share a single source sample, sequenced in a study of cytomegalovirus exposure and HLA in healthy donors. PCR primers comprised 60 Vbeta and 13 Jbeta primers. Clones were sequenced by immunoSEQ multiplex PCR, and TCRdb holds only the in-frame ones, with some missing. Of 90,000 or so clones in the sample, approximately 70% were seen once. Sequences were obtained from PBMCs. Receptors were obtained from a man aged 45-65 years in good health and CMV-seronegative.

The rearrangement uses TRBV4-1 and TRBJ2-7; a weak D match, TRBD1 (6 bases). This CDR3 has 18 residues. Germline V gives CDR1 MGHRA, CDR2 YSYEKL. The germline V and J ends were trimmed by 0 bases and 2 bases, with 20 bases remaining between them. The CDR3 nucleotides read TGCGCCAGCAGCCAAGATGTGGGGGCGAGGGGCTTGGCCTACGAGCAGTACTTC. Amino acids: CASSQDVGARGLAYEQYF.

This rearrangement joins TRBV5-1 to TRBJ2-1, with 10 bases fitting TRBD2. CDR1 and CDR2 from the germline V gene are SGHRS and YFSETQ. The CDR3 is 17 residues long. The ends lost 3 bases at V and 2 bases at J; junction bases unmatched: 8. The CDR3 is CASSSGTSARPYNEQFF. Written as DNA, the CDR3 is TGCGCCAGCAGCTCAGGGACTAGCGCGAGGCCCTACAATGAGCAGTTCTTC. Drawing the rest from reference TRBV5-1 and TRBJ2-1, the complete variable domain is KAGVTQTPRYLIKTRGQQVTLSCSPISGHRSVSWYQQTPGQGLQFLFEYFSETQRNKGNFPGRFSGRQFSNSRSEMNVSTLELGDSALYLCASSSGTSARPYNEQFFGPGTRLTVL.

This rearrangement joins TRBV7-9 to TRBJ1-6; D may be TRBD1 (6 bases). V lost 4 bases and J lost 6, with 13 bases in between. Germline lookup yields CDR1 SEHNR and CDR2 FQNEAQ (reference sequence). This CDR3 is built from 15 residues. The CDR3, as DNA: TGTGCCAGCAGCTCCGGACAGACGCCTAATTCACCCCTCCACTTT. Translated, it gives CASSSGQTPNSPLHF.

The chain recombines TRBV10-3 with TRBJ2-2, with 10 bases aligning to TRBD2. The J segment lost 5 bases and the V segment lost 3 bases, leaving 12 bases of the junction unmatched. The CDR3 covers 18 residues. Germline-derived CDR1 and CDR2 are ENHRY and SYGVKD. As DNA, the CDR3 is TGTGCCATCAGTGATCTTTTCGCAGCGGGAGGGCCTACCGGGGAGCTGTTTTTT. It specifies CAISDLFAAGGPTGELFF.

The chain joins TRBV19 to TRBJ2-3; TRBD2 matches at 8 bases. The V segment lost 3 bases and the J segment 4 bases; nucleotides outside the gene matches: 3. The germline gives CDR1 LNHDA, CDR2 SQIVND (reference sequence). The CDR3 totals 14 residues. CDR3 nucleotide sequence: TGTGCCAGTAGTATCCGGGGGGGTTCAGATACGCAGTATTTT. Its protein is CASSIRGGSDTQYF.

J is TRBJ2-3 and V is TRBV7-2; 10 bases are shared with TRBD2. The CDR3 extends over 14 amino acids. The junction had 3 bases not matched to a gene; V was cut back by 3 bases and J by 6 bases. Per the germline V gene, CDR1 is SGHTA and CDR2 is FQGNSA. DNA of the CDR3: TGTGCCAGCAGCTTCCAGACTAGCGGGGATACGCAGTATTTT. It translates to CASSFQTSGDTQYF.

This clone appeared a few times. This chain connects TRBV19 to TRBJ1-2, with D maybe TRBD1 (5 bases). The CDR3 has 13 amino acids. In germline, CDR1 is LNHDA, CDR2 SQIVND (reference sequence). V gave up 5 bases and J gave up 2 bases, with 9 bases separating them. CDR3 bases: TGTGCCAGTAGTGAAGCAGGGAACTATGGCTACACCTTC. This gives the protein CASSEAGNYGYTF.

This clone was counted only a few times. The chain couples TRBV4-3 to TRBJ1-4; 7 bases are shared with TRBD1. Germline V CDR1 and CDR2: LGHNA, YSLEER. Trimming took 0 bases from V and 8 from J; bases not matched to a gene: 3. This CDR3 region has 14 residues. The CDR3 reads CASSQEGTDEKLFF. Here the CDR3 DNA reads TGCGCCAGCAGCCAAGAAGGGACAGACGAAAAACTGTTTTTT.

The chain uses TRBV5-5 and TRBJ1-6; TRBD1 matches 7 bases. The CDR3 contains 13 residues. CDR1 is SGHKS and CDR2 is YYEKEE in the germline V gene (reference sequence). Trimming removed 6 bases from V and 8 bases from J; junction bases left unmatched: 5. CDR3 region: CASTEGADSPLHF. In DNA, the CDR3 is TGTGCCAGCACCGAGGGGGCTGATTCACCCCTCCACTTT.

The V call is TRBV15, the J call TRBJ2-4, with a tentative D call TRBD1 (5 bases). V lost 4 bases and J lost 2, with 15 bases in between. The V gene's germline CDR1 is LNHNV and CDR2 YYDKDF (reference sequence). CDR3 length: 16 residues. The CDR3 protein is CATSKDRGNSKNIQYF. The CDR3 region has the DNA TGTGCCACCAGCAAAGACAGAGGAAATTCCAAAAACATTCAGTACTTC. The variable domain in full, completed from reference TRBV15 and TRBJ2-4, reads DAMVIQNPRYQVTQFGKPVTLSCSQTLNHNVMYWYQQKSSQAPKLLFHYYDKDFNNEADTPDNFQSRRPNTSFCFLDIRSPGLGDTAMYLCATSKDRGNSKNIQYFGAGTRLSVL.

The chain carries TRBV4-3 and TRBJ1-6, with 7 bases fitting TRBD1. In germline, CDR1 is LGHNA, CDR2 YSLEER. V was clipped by 8 bases and J by 10 bases; unmatched bases: 14. This CDR3 has 15 residues. CDR3 bases: TGCGCCAGCGGAATGTGGGACAGCGGGGGCTCACCCCTCCACTTT. It translates to CASGMWDSGGSPLHF.

The chain employs TRBV7-9 and TRBJ1-1; a weak D match, TRBD1 (6 bases). The CDR3 runs to 15 residues. CDR1 is SEHNR and CDR2 is FQNEAQ in the germline V gene (reference sequence). V gave up 1 base and J gave up 6 bases, with 15 bases separating them. CDR3 sequence reads: CASSLVFTGQPEAFF. CDR3 DNA sequence: TGTGCCAGCAGCTTAGTATTCACCGGACAGCCTGAAGCTTTCTTT.

Of note for this clone: As the CDR3 is not closed by the conserved phenylalanine or tryptophan, this likely results from a read error. The chain has TRBV19 and TRBJ1-5; TRBD1 matches 7 bases. CDR1 is LNHDA and CDR2 is SQIVND in the germline V gene (reference sequence). With 4 bases clipped from V and 3 bases from J, the junction kept 9 bases outside the gene matches. The CDR3 loop spans 16 amino acids. This CDR3 is CASSTYRGAHNQPQHV. DNA of the CDR3: TGTGCCAGTAGTACATACAGGGGAGCTCACAATCAGCCCCAGCATGTT.

In nucleotides, the CDR3 is TGCGCCAGCAGCCAGGTTCGTTCGGTAGCGGGAGGGGTAGATACGCAGTATTTT. This translates into CASSQVRSVAGGVDTQYF. The chain joins TRBV4-3 to TRBJ2-3; 11 bases agree with TRBD2. The V gene end was trimmed by 3 bases and the J gene end by 5 bases; junction bases not matched to a gene: 13. The CDR3 is 18 amino acids. Germline values: CDR1 LGHNA, CDR2 YSLEER.

This clone was counted between two and nine times. The chain carries TRBV10-2 and TRBJ2-7; weak D call: TRBD1 (6 bases). The CDR3 covers 13 residues. CDR1 and CDR2 (germline): WSHSY, SAAADI. Between the trimmed V and J ends, which lost 6 bases and 3 bases, there was a span of 12 bases. This CDR3 is CASSRQANYEQYV. The DNA for the CDR3 is TGCGCCAGCAGCCGACAGGCTAACTACGAGCAGTACGTC.

The chain links TRBV29-1 to TRBJ2-5, with 7 bases aligning to TRBD1. V gave up 7 bases and J gave up 5 bases; unmatched junction bases: 16. The CDR3 length is 15 residues. CDR1 SQVTM and CDR2 ANQGSEA come from the germline V gene. CDR3 DNA sequence: TGCAGCGGACAAGGAGGACTCCTCAGGGGGGAGACCCAGTACTTC. Protein: CSGQGGLLRGETQYF.

The chain joins TRBV19 to TRBJ1-5; 7 bases map to TRBD1. CDR1 LNHDA and CDR2 SQIVND come from the germline V gene (reference sequence). With 7 bases clipped from V and 5 bases from J, the junction kept 14 bases outside the gene matches. The CDR3 totals 16 residues. The CDR3 DNA follows: TGTGCCAGTACTCCAATGAGGAACAGGGGTGATCAGCCCCAGCATTTT. It specifies CASTPMRNRGDQPQHF.

The chain has TRBV11-2 and TRBJ2-1; D is possibly TRBD2 (5 bases). Germline V lookup: CDR1 SGHAT, CDR2 FQNNGV. The V gene lost 4 bases and the J gene lost 3 bases, with 16 bases spanning the gap. The CDR3 is 16 residues long. CDR3 loop: CASSSGNVRFYNEQFF. DNA of the CDR3: TGTGCCAGCAGCTCCGGGAACGTAAGATTCTACAATGAGCAGTTCTTC.

The chain employs TRBV5-7 and TRBJ1-2; no clear D gene. TRBV5-7 is assigned to the ORF class and has an uncertain function. The CDR3 is 15 amino acids. The V and J ends lost 1 base and 5 bases respectively, with 15 bases between them. CDR3 nucleotides: TGTGCCAGCAGCTTGCAGTACCACCCCCTGTATGGCTACACCTTC. Translated: CASSLQYHPLYGYTF.

The rearrangement joins TRBV30 to TRBJ1-1; no reliable D call. Trimming cost V 8 bases and J 0 bases, with 13 bases left between them. CDR1 is GTSNPN and CDR2 is SVGIG in the germline V gene (reference sequence). There are 13 residues in the CDR3. CDR3 protein: CAGSASLNTEAFF. DNA of the CDR3: TGTGCCGGTAGCGCATCTCTGAACACTGAAGCTTTCTTT.

The chain has TRBV2 and TRBJ2-5; TRBD1 agrees at 8 bases. Germline V lookup: CDR1 SNHLY, CDR2 FYNNEI. The length of the CDR3 is 13 residues. Germline trimming cut 5 bases from V and 4 bases from J; bases unmatched to any gene: 3. CDR3 amino acids: CASSPDRGETQYF. As DNA, the CDR3 is TGTGCCAGCAGTCCAGACAGGGGAGAGACCCAGTACTTC. Complete variable domain (other parts from reference TRBV2 and TRBJ2-5): EPEVTQTPSHQVTQMGQEVILRCVPISNHLYFYWYRQILGQKVEFLVSFYNNEISEKSEIFDDQFSVERPDGSNFTLKIRSTKLEDSAMYFCASSPDRGETQYFGPGTRLLVL.